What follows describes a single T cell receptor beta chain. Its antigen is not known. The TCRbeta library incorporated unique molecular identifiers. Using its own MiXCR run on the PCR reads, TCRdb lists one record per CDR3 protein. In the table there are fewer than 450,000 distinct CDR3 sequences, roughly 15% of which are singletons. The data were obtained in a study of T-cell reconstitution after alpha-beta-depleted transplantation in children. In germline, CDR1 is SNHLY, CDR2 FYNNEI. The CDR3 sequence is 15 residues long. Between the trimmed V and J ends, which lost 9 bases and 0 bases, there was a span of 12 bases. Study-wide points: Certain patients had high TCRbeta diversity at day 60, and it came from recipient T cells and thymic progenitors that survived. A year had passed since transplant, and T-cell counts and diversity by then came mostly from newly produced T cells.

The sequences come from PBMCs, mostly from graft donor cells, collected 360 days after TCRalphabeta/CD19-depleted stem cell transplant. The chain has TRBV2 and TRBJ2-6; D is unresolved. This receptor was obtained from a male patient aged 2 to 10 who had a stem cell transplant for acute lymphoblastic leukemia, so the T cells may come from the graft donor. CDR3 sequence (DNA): TGTGCCAGTGGAAAGAGTGACTCTGGGGCCAACGTCCTGACTTTC. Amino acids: CASGKSDSGANVLTF.